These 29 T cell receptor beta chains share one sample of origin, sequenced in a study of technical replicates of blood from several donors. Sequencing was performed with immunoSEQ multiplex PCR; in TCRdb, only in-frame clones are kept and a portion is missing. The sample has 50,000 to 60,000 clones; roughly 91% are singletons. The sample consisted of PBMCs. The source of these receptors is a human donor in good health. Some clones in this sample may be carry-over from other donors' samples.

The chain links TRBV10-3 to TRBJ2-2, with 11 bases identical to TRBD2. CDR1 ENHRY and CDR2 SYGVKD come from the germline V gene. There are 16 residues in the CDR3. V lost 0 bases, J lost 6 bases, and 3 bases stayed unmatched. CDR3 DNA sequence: TGTGCCATCAGTGAGTCTAGCGGGGGGGCCTCCGGGGAGCTGTTTTTT. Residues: CAISESSGGASGELFF.

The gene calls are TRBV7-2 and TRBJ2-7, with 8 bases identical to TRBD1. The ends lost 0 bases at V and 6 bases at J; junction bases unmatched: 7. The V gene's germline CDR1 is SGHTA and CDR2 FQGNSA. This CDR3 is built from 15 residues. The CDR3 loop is CASSLAGQGASEQYF. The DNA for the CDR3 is TGTGCCAGCAGCTTAGCGGGCCAGGGGGCGTCCGAGCAGTACTTC.

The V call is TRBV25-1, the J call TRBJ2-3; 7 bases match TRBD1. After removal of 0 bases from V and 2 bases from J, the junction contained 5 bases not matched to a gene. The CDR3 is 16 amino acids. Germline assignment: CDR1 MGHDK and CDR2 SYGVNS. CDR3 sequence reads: CASSEYRTGNTDTQYF. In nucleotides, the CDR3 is TGTGCCAGCAGTGAATATAGGACAGGCAACACAGATACGCAGTATTTT.

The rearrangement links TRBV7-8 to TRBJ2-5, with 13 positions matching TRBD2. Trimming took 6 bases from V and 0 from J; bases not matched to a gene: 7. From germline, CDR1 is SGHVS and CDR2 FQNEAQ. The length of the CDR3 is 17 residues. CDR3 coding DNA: TGTGCCAGCAGACGGGGACTAGCGGGACAGTACCAAGAGACCCAGTACTTC. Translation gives CASRRGLAGQYQETQYF. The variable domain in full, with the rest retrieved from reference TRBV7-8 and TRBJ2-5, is GAGVSQSPRYKVAKRGQDVALRCDPISGHVSLFWYQQALGQGPEFLTYFQNEAQLDKSGLPSDRFFAERPEGSVSTLKIQRTQQEDSAVYLCASRRGLAGQYQETQYFGPGTRLLVL.

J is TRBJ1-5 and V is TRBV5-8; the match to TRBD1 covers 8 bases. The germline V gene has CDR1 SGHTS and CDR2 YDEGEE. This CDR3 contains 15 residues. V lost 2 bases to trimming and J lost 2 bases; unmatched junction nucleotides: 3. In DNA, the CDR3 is TGTGCCAGCAGCTTCCGGGGACAGGGCAATCAGCCCCAGCATTTT. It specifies CASSFRGQGNQPQHF.

CDR3 bases: TGTGCCAGCAGCGAAAATTCCAGGTTCACAGATACGCAGTATTTT. It translates to CASSENSRFTDTQYF. V is TRBV6-1 and J is TRBJ2-3; the D is unclear. V was cut by 6 bases and J by 2 bases, with 15 bases left in between. The germline gives CDR1 MNHNS, CDR2 SASEGT. The CDR3 spans 15 residues.

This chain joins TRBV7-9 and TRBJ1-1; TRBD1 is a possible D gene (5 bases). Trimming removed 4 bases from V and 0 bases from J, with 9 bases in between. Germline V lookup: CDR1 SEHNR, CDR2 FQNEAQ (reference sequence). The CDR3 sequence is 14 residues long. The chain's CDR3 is CASSSDIMNTEAFF. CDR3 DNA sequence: TGTGCCAGCAGCTCGGACATTATGAACACTGAAGCTTTCTTT.

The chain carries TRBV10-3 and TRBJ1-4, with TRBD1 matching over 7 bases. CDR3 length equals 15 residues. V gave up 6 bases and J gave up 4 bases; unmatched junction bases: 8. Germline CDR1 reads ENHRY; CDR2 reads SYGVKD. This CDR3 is CAIRKSTGINEKLFF. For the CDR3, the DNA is TGTGCCATCAGAAAATCGACAGGGATTAATGAAAAACTGTTTTTT.

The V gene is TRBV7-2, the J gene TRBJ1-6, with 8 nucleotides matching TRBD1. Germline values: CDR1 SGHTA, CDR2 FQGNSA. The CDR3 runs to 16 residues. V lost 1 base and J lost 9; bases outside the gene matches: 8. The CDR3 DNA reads TGTGCCAGCAGCTTAGTTTCCGGACAGGGAACTTCACCCCTCCACTTT. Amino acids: CASSLVSGQGTSPLHF. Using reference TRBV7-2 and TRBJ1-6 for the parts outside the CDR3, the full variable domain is GAGVSQSPSNKVTEKGKDVELRCDPISGHTALYWYRQSLGQGLEFLIYFQGNSAPDKSGLPSDRFSAERTGGSVSTLTIQRTQQEDSAVYLCASSLVSGQGTSPLHFGNGTRLTVT.

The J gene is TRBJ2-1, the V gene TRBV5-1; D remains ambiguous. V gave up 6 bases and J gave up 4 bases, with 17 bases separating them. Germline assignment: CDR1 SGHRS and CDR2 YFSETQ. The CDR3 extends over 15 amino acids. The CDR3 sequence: CASTIDGDGYNEQFF. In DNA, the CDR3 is TGCGCCAGCACGATTGACGGAGACGGTTACAATGAGCAGTTCTTC.

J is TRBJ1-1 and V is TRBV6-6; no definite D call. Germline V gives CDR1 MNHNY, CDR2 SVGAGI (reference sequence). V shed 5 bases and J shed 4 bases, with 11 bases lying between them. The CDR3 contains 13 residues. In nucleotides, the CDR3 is TGTGCCAGCAGTCCCCCAGGTGGCACTGAAGCTTTCTTT. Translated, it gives CASSPPGGTEAFF.

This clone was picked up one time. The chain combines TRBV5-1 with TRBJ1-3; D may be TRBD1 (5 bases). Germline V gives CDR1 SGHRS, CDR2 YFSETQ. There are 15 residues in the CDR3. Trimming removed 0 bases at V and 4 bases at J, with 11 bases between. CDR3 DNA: TGCGCCAGCAGCTTGGCCCCAGGGAACGGAAACACCATATATTTT. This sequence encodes CASSLAPGNGNTIYF.

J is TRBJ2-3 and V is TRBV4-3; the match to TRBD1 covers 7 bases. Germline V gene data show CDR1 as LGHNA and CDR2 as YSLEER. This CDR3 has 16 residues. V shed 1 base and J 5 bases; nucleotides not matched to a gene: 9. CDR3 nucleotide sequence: TGCGCCAGCAGCCAAGGAGGGGGCCGGCTCTTAGATACGCAGTATTTT. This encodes CASSQGGGRLLDTQYF.

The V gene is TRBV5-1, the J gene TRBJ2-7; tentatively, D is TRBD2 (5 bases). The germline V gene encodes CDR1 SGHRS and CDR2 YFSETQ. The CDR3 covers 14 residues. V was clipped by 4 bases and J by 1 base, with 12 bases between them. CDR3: CASSRRLSSYEQYF. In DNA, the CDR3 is TGCGCCAGCAGCCGTCGACTATCATCCTACGAGCAGTACTTC.

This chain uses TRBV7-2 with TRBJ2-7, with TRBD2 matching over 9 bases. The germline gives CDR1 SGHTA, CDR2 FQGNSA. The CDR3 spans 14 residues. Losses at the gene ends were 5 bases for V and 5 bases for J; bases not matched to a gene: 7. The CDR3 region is CASSVGTSLDEQYF. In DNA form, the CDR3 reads TGTGCCAGCAGCGTAGGGACTAGCTTGGACGAGCAGTACTTC.

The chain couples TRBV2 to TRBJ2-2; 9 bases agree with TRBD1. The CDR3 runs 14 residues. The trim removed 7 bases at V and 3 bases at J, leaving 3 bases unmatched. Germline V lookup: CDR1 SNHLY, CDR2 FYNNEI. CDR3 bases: TGTGCCAGCATTGACAGGGGGGACACCGGGGAGCTGTTTTTT. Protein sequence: CASIDRGDTGELFF.

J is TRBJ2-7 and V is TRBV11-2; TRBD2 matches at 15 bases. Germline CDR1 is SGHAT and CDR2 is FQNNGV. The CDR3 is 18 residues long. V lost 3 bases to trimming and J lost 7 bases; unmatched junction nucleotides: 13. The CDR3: CASSFGYRTSGRASEQYF. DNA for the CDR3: TGTGCCAGCAGCTTTGGGTATAGGACTAGCGGGAGGGCATCAGAGCAGTACTTC.

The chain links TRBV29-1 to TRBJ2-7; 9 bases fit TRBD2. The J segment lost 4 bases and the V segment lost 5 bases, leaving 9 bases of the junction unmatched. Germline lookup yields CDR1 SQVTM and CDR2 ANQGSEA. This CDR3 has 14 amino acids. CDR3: CSVLSGRRGYEQYF. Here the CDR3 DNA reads TGCAGCGTTCTAAGCGGGAGGAGGGGATACGAGCAGTACTTC.

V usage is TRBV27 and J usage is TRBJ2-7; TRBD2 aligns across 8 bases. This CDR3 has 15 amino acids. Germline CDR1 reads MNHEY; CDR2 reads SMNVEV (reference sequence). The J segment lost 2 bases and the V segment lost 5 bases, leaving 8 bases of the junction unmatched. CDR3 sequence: CASSSAGGPTYEQYF. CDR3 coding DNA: TGTGCCAGCAGTAGTGCGGGGGGCCCAACCTACGAGCAGTACTTC.

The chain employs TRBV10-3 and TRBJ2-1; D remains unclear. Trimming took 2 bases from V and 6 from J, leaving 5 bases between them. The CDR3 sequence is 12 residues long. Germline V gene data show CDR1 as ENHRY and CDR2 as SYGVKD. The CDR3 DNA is TGTGCCATCAGTGAGACCGGCAATGAGCAGTTCTTC. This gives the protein CAISETGNEQFF.

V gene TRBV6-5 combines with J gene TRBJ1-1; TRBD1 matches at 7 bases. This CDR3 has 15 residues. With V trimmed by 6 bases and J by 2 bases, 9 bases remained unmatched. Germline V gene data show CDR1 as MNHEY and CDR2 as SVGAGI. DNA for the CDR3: TGTGCCAGCAGGTACAACAGGGGCGCTAACACTGAAGCTTTCTTT. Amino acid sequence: CASRYNRGANTEAFF.

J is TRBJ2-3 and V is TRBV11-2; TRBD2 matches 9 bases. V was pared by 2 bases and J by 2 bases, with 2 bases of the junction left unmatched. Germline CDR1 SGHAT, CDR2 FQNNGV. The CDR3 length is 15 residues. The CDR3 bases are TGTGCCAGCAGCTTACCTAGCGGGGCCACAGATACGCAGTATTTT. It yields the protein CASSLPSGATDTQYF.

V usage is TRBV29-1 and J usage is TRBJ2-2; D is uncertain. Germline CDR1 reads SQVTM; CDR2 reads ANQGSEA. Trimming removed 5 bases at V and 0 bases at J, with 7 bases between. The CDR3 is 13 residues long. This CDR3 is CSVLVANTGELFF. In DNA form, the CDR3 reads TGCAGCGTTTTAGTAGCGAACACCGGGGAGCTGTTTTTT.

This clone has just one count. The CDR3 DNA reads as TGTGCCAGCAGCCACCGGACAGGGGGCACCGACTATGGCTACACCTTC. The encoded protein is CASSHRTGGTDYGYTF. The genes are TRBV7-9 and TRBJ1-2, with 11 bases that match TRBD1. Germline V gene lookup returns CDR1 SEHNR and CDR2 FQNEAQ (reference sequence). The V and J ends lost 5 bases and 3 bases, in that order; junction bases with no gene match: 8. CDR3 length: 16 residues.

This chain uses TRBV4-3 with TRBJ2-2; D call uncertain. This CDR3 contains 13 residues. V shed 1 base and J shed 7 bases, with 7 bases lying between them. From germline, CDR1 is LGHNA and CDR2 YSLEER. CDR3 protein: CASSQARVGELFF. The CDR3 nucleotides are TGCGCCAGCAGCCAAGCCCGTGTCGGGGAGCTGTTTTTT.

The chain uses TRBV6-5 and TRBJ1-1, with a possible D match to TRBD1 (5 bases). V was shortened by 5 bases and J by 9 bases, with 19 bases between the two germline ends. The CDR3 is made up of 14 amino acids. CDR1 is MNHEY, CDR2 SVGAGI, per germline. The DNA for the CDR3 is TGTGCCAGCAGTACCCTTGGGCAGGGCCCCCAAGCTTTCTTT. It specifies CASSTLGQGPQAFF.

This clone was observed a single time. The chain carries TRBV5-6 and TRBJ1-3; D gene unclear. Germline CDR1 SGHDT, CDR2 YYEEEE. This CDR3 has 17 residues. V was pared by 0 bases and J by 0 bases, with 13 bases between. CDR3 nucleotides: TGTGCCAGCAGCTTGGGCGCAGGAGGAGGCTCTGGAAACACCATATATTTT. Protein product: CASSLGAGGGSGNTIYF.

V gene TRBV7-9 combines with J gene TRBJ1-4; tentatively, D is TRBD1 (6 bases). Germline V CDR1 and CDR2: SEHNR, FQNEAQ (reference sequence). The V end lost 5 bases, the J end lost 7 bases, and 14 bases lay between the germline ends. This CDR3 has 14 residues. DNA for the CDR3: TGTGCCAGCAGCATCAGGGGAGGGCTTGAAAAACTGTTTTTT. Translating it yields CASSIRGGLEKLFF. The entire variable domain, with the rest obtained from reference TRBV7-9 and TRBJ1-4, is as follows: DTGVSQNPRHKITKRGQNVTFRCDPISEHNRLYWYRQTLGQGPEFLTYFQNEAQLEKSRLLSDRFSAERPKGSFSTLEIQRTEQGDSAMYLCASSIRGGLEKLFFGSGTQLSVL.

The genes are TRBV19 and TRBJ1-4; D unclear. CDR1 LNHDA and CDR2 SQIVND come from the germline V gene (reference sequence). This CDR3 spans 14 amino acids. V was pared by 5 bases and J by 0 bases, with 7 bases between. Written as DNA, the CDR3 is TGTGCCAGTAGTGAAACTGCAACTAATGAAAAACTGTTTTTT. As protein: CASSETATNEKLFF. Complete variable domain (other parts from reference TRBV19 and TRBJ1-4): DGGITQSPKYLFRKEGQNVTLSCEQNLNHDAMYWYRQDPGQGLRLIYYSQIVNDFQKGDIAEGYSVSREKKESFPLTVTSAQKNPTAFYLCASSETATNEKLFFGSGTQLSVL.